Each of the 25 T cell receptor beta chains below was sequenced from the same sample in a study of graft-versus-host responses after intestinal transplantation. These receptors' targets are unknown. Profiling relied on immunoSEQ multiplex PCR, and the TCRdb table lists in-frame clones only, not all of them. Of 35,000 to 50,000 clones detected, over 90% appear once; the ten largest clones hold approximately 20%. The sequences come from unstimulated CD8+ T cells sorted from spleen or lymph node cells, collected before transplant. The origin of the receptors is a human donor who was the organ donor for an intestinal transplant.

This clone came up once. The gene calls are TRBV7-9 and TRBJ1-2; D not resolved. The V end lost 4 bases, the J end lost 1 base, and 10 bases lay between the germline ends. The CDR3 contains 14 residues. Germline CDR1 SEHNR, CDR2 FQNEAQ (reference sequence). The DNA for the CDR3 is TGTGCCAGCAGCTACCGGGAAATTAACTATGGCTACACCTTC. Residues: CASSYREINYGYTF.

This chain connects TRBV4-1 to TRBJ2-7; D possibly corresponds to TRBD2 (7 bases). The V gene's germline CDR1 is MGHRA and CDR2 YSYEKL. The ends were cut back, 2 bases at V and 4 bases at J, with 18 bases in the middle. The CDR3 sequence is 16 residues long. CDR3 residues: CASSQSLGGPYYEQYF. The CDR3 nucleotides are TGCGCCAGCAGCCAATCGCTCGGGGGGCCGTATTACGAGCAGTACTTC.

This clone was seen just once. The chain couples TRBV28 to TRBJ1-5; unclear D gene. The ends were cut back, 4 bases at V and 0 bases at J, with 13 bases in the middle. The CDR3 sequence is 16 residues long. CDR1 MDHEN and CDR2 SYDVKM come from the germline V gene. The CDR3: CASSSYSPYSNQPQHF. The CDR3 nucleotides are TGTGCCAGCAGTTCGTACAGCCCCTATAGCAATCAGCCCCAGCATTTT.

The chain is built from TRBV28 and TRBJ1-5; D gene ambiguous. Germline values: CDR1 MDHEN, CDR2 SYDVKM. The CDR3 contains 15 residues. V was trimmed by 4 bases and J by 0 bases, leaving 10 bases between them. The DNA of the CDR3 is TGTGCCAGCAGTTGCCCATTTTTTAGCAATCAGCCCCAGCATTTT. Translated: CASSCPFFSNQPQHF.

On this clone: This sample also contains other DNA sequences that code for the same CDR3. This rearrangement joins TRBV27 to TRBJ1-5, with D unclear. The CDR3 is 13 amino acids. Trimming took off 0 bases at V and 3 bases at J, with 3 bases between the two ends. The germline V gene encodes CDR1 MNHEY and CDR2 SMNVEV (reference sequence). The CDR3, as DNA: TGTGCCAGCAGTTTATCGTTCAATCAGCCCCAGCATTTT. It yields the protein CASSLSFNQPQHF.

The V and J genes are TRBV28 and TRBJ1-1; 8 positions agree with TRBD1. V shed 3 bases and J 6 bases; nucleotides not matched to a gene: 12. Germline V CDR1 and CDR2: MDHEN, SYDVKM. This CDR3 has 16 residues. The CDR3 sequence is CASSLGTGPFSAEAFF. The CDR3 nucleotides read TGTGCCAGCAGTTTGGGGACAGGTCCTTTTTCTGCTGAAGCTTTCTTT.

The chain links TRBV13 to TRBJ1-3, with D unclear. The CDR3 has 14 residues. The germline CDR1 and CDR2 sequences are PRHDT and FYEKMQ (reference sequence). V lost 3 bases, J lost 2 bases, and 8 bases lay in between. The CDR3 region is CASSFGIAGNTIYF. The CDR3 nucleotides are TGTGCCAGCAGCTTTGGCATCGCTGGAAACACCATATATTTT. Combining the CDR3 with reference TRBV13 and TRBJ1-3 gives the whole variable domain AAGVIQSPRHLIKEKRETATLKCYPIPRHDTVYWYQQGPGQDPQFLISFYEKMQSDKGSIPDRFSAQQFSDYHSELNMSSLELGDSALYFCASSFGIAGNTIYFGEGSWLTVV.

This sequence joins TRBV5-4 and TRBJ2-3; tentatively, D is TRBD1 or TRBD2 (5 bases each). This CDR3 has 13 amino acids. The ends were cut back, 4 bases at V and 2 bases at J, with 8 bases in the middle. Per the germline V gene, CDR1 is SGHNT and CDR2 is YYREEE (reference sequence). The CDR3 loop reads CASSLGATDTQYF. The CDR3 DNA sequence: TGTGCCAGCAGCCTCGGGGCCACAGATACGCAGTATTTT.

The chain links TRBV5-1 to TRBJ2-5; 7 positions agree with TRBD1. The length of the CDR3 is 14 residues. Trimming removed 5 bases from V and 1 base from J; junction bases left unmatched: 5. CDR1 and CDR2 from the germline V gene are SGHRS and YFSETQ. The CDR3 spells CASRNRGIQETQYF. The CDR3 coding sequence is TGCGCCAGCAGAAACAGGGGAATCCAAGAGACCCAGTACTTC.

The chain links TRBV28 to TRBJ1-5, with D possibly TRBD1 on 5 matching bases. From germline, CDR1 is MDHEN and CDR2 SYDVKM. Trimming removed 7 bases from V and 15 bases from J, with 19 bases in between. The CDR3 loop spans 12 amino acids. The CDR3 coding sequence is TGTGCCAGCAAGTCGGGGCCAGTTCCTTGGCATTTT. Translation gives CASKSGPVPWHF.

This sequence joins TRBV7-3 and TRBJ2-3; TRBD2 aligns across 9 bases. Looked up from germline, CDR1 is SGHTA and CDR2 is FQGTGA. J lost 3 bases, V lost 5 bases, and 3 bases had no gene match. CDR3 length: 14 residues. The CDR3 loop is CASSHTSGTDTQYF. In DNA, the CDR3 is TGTGCCAGCAGCCACACTAGCGGGACAGATACGCAGTATTTT.

The rearrangement links TRBV6-5 to TRBJ2-7, with 9 positions matching TRBD2. This CDR3 is built from 15 residues. J gave up 2 bases and V 5 bases, and 7 bases lay outside the gene matches. CDR1 and CDR2 (germline): MNHEY, SVGAGI. The CDR3 reads CASSTLAGATYEQYF. The CDR3 DNA follows: TGTGCCAGCAGTACACTAGCGGGCGCAACCTACGAGCAGTACTTC.

The V gene is TRBV27, the J gene TRBJ2-1; 8 bases match TRBD2. This CDR3 region has 15 residues. V lost 7 bases, J lost 7 bases, and 12 bases stayed unmatched. The V gene's germline CDR1 is MNHEY and CDR2 SMNVEV (reference sequence). The CDR3 spells CASTPLAATYNEQFF. The CDR3 region has the DNA TGTGCCAGCACCCCACTAGCGGCCACATATAATGAGCAGTTCTTC.

Only one count was recorded for this clone. The genes are TRBV7-9 and TRBJ2-7; TRBD2 matches at 13 bases. Germline CDR1 is SEHNR and CDR2 is FQNEAQ (reference sequence). Losses at the gene ends were 5 bases for V and 2 bases for J; bases not matched to a gene: 3. The CDR3 loop spans 15 amino acids. Here the CDR3 reads CASSRGLAGAYEQYF. For the CDR3, the DNA is TGTGCCAGCAGCCGTGGACTAGCGGGGGCCTACGAGCAGTACTTC.

A single count supports this clone. This chain links TRBV7-3 with TRBJ2-2; 10 bases fit TRBD1. Germline V gene data show CDR1 as SGHTA and CDR2 as FQGTGA. V dropped 5 bases and J dropped 0; count of bases not matched to a gene: 9. CDR3 length: 18 residues. CDR3 region: CASSPLPGQGSNTGELFF. For the CDR3, the DNA is TGTGCCAGCAGCCCCCTTCCGGGACAGGGGTCGAACACCGGGGAGCTGTTTTTT.

This CDR3 reads CSARAGNTIYF. The CDR3 DNA reads as TGCAGTGCTAGGGCAGGGAACACCATATATTTT. The rearrangement uses TRBV20-1 and TRBJ1-3; possible D gene TRBD1, 5 bases. CDR3 size: 11 residues. V was cut by 3 bases and J by 7 bases, with 7 bases left in between. Germline V gives CDR1 DFQATT, CDR2 SNEGSKA (reference sequence).

The CDR3 sequence: CASTHYQKTSGPLAMYNEQFF. For the CDR3, the DNA is TGCGCCAGCACCCACTACCAAAAGACTAGCGGGCCTCTGGCCATGTACAATGAGCAGTTCTTC. The rearrangement links TRBV5-1 to TRBJ2-1; TRBD2 aligns across 10 bases. The V gene end was trimmed by 6 bases and the J gene end by 4 bases; junction bases not matched to a gene: 25. The V gene's germline CDR1 is SGHRS and CDR2 YFSETQ. The CDR3 consists of 21 residues. Full variable domain (remainder filled in from reference TRBV5-1 and TRBJ2-1): KAGVTQTPRYLIKTRGQQVTLSCSPISGHRSVSWYQQTPGQGLQFLFEYFSETQRNKGNFPGRFSGRQFSNSRSEMNVSTLELGDSALYLCASTHYQKTSGPLAMYNEQFFGPGTRLTVL.

The CDR3 is CASSLGPREMNTEAFF. The DNA for the CDR3 is TGTGCCAGCAGTTTAGGCCCGAGAGAAATGAACACTGAAGCTTTCTTT. The V and J genes are TRBV28 and TRBJ1-1; D gene unclear. CDR1 is MDHEN and CDR2 is SYDVKM in the germline V gene. CDR3 size: 16 residues. Trimming left V 2 bases short and J 0 bases short, with 13 bases between.

The gene calls are TRBV4-3 and TRBJ2-1; 7 bases map to TRBD2. Germline V gene sequence: CDR1 LGHNA, CDR2 YSLEER. V gave up 1 base and J gave up 0 bases; unmatched junction bases: 3. The CDR3 is 16 amino acids. CDR3 region: CASSQGGGSSYNEQFF. CDR3 DNA sequence: TGCGCCAGCAGCCAAGGTGGCGGGAGCTCCTACAATGAGCAGTTCTTC.

The CDR3 sequence is CASSSAPGTGERDTQYF. In DNA form, the CDR3 reads TGTGCCAGCAGCTCGGCGCCCGGGACAGGGGAGAGAGATACGCAGTATTTT. The chain joins TRBV11-2 to TRBJ2-3, with TRBD1 identical over 10 bases. V shed 4 bases, J shed 5 bases, and the junction held 12 bases outside the gene matches. Per germline, CDR1 SGHAT and CDR2 FQNNGV. This CDR3 contains 17 residues.

This clone was seen only once. V gene TRBV19 combines with J gene TRBJ2-3; 7 nucleotides line up with TRBD2. Looked up from germline, CDR1 is LNHDA and CDR2 is SQIVND (reference sequence). The CDR3 runs 13 residues. V was pared by 5 bases and J by 6 bases, with 5 bases of the junction left unmatched. The DNA for the CDR3 is TGTGCCAGTAGTTGGGGGGGTGGTGATACGCAGTATTTT. Translated, it gives CASSWGGGDTQYF. Full variable domain (missing parts from reference TRBV19 and TRBJ2-3): DGGITQSPKYLFRKEGQNVTLSCEQNLNHDAMYWYRQDPGQGLRLIYYSQIVNDFQKGDIAEGYSVSREKKESFPLTVTSAQKNPTAFYLCASSWGGGDTQYFGPGTRLTVL.

As DNA, the CDR3 is TGTGCCACCCGGTCTAGCCAGAAGACCCAGTACTTC. Translated, it gives CATRSSQKTQYF. V usage is TRBV6-5 and J usage is TRBJ2-5; possibly TRBD2 for D (5 bases). Trimming left V 10 bases short and J 6 bases short, with 15 bases between. CDR3 length equals 12 residues. Germline-derived CDR1 and CDR2 are MNHEY and SVGAGI.

This chain links TRBV9 with TRBJ2-3; D tentatively fits TRBD1 or TRBD2 (6 bases each). Germline CDR1 and CDR2: SGDLS and YYNGEE. CDR3 length: 16 amino acids. V was clipped by 3 bases and J by 1 base, with 15 bases between them. DNA of the CDR3: TGTGCCAGCAGCGCGGAGGGGGACCACGGCACAGATACGCAGTATTTT. This sequence encodes CASSAEGDHGTDTQYF.

This clone was found once. The chain recombines TRBV28 with TRBJ2-7, with 14 bases identical to TRBD2. The V gene end was trimmed by 6 bases and the J gene end by 4 bases; junction bases not matched to a gene: 17. The V gene's germline CDR1 is MDHEN and CDR2 SYDVKM. The CDR3 consists of 19 residues. The CDR3 DNA follows: TGTGCCAGCAGGCAACCGGGACTAGCGGGAGTAACTCATCGATACGAGCAGTACTTC. Protein: CASRQPGLAGVTHRYEQYF.

The J gene is TRBJ1-5, the V gene TRBV27, with 10 positions matching TRBD1. Germline CDR1 reads MNHEY; CDR2 reads SMNVEV (reference sequence). V trimming: 5 bases; J trimming: 7 bases; junction bases outside the gene matches: 5. CDR3 size: 14 residues. The CDR3, as DNA: TGTGCCAGCAGTCCGGGGACAGGGGACCAGCCCCAGCATTTT. This translates into CASSPGTGDQPQHF.